This T cell receptor beta chain was retrieved from a study of OX40 agonist ivuxolimab in advanced cancers. The repertoire was sequenced with immunoSEQ multiplex PCR; TCRdb's copy has only in-frame clones and lacks some. The sample yields 90,000 to 100,000 clones, 95% to 96% seen once. Study results and limitations: Partial responders dosed at 0.1-3.0 mg/kg displayed clonal expansion ranking among the lowest.

To note about this clone: Its specificity is unknown.

With 8 bases clipped from V and 7 bases from J, the junction kept 2 bases outside the gene matches. CDR3 length: 12 residues. Germline CDR1 is LNHDA and CDR2 is SQIVND (reference sequence). Autoimmune disease history or systemic immunosuppression meant exclusion. Drawing of blood for sampling happened at baseline, at cycle 4 day 1, and at cycle 7 day 1. This receptor was identified in an adult with an advanced solid tumor such as melanoma, head and neck, liver or kidney cancer. Here the sequenced sample was CD4+ or CD8+ T cells sorted from blood, taken in a trial of the OX40 agonist ivuxolimab. The V gene is TRBV19, the J gene TRBJ1-4; 9 bases match TRBD1. The CDR3: CASGQGIEKLFF. The CDR3 DNA follows: TGTGCCAGTGGACAGGGGATTGAAAAACTGTTTTTT.